This entry concerns a single T cell receptor (beta chain). Which antigen it targets is not known. No quality values exist for individual bases; no much larger clone is one base distant. The time point tag for this specimen amounts to: baseline before first vaccination. Samples from vaccinated people were obtained from the UK trials COV001 and COV002, which included a single-blind randomized controlled phase 2/3 trial of AZD1222 (ChAdOx1 nCoV-19) in healthy adults. Trial participant PBMC samples were collected at day 0 and day 28 after the second dose for TCRbeta chain sequencing. The CDR3 regions of human TCRbeta chains were analyzed by immunosequencing. The paper's data handling went like this. Repertoire TCRs were checked for matches against a reference library of SARS-CoV-2-specific TCRs that had been generated using the MIRA antigen-specificity platform. Breadth was defined as the fraction of unique TCRs that were SARS-CoV-2-associated, and depth was defined as the fraction of total T cells that were SARS-CoV-2-associated. Using the MIRA data, every spike-specific TCR was mapped to the spike region that the TCR reacted to and assigned to either a CD4 or a CD8 class. Log10-transformed breadth and depth values were compared by one-way ANOVA with Sidak's multiple comparisons tests. TCRdb stores this immuneACCESS table with in-frame sequences only. Part of the clones is absent; in the studies checked, under half of the shortfall reflects unresolved V genes, and no reason is known for the rest. V and J calls and clone size come straight from that table; D and trimming were deduced from the DNA. This sample is represented by 80,000 to 100,000 clones; 80% to 90% of them were singletons. Roughly 6.5% of the sample is held by the ten biggest clonotypes.

From the germline V gene (reference sequence), CDR1 is MNHEY and CDR2 is SMNVEV. Trimming leaves V shorter by 7 bases and J shorter by 5 bases, with the junction holding 11 bases beyond the gene matches. The CDR3 starts with the cysteine, ends with the phenylalanine, and has 15 residues. The CDR3 DNA has 45 bases and is translated from base 1. This sample was included in a study of T cell responses to AZD1222 COVID-19 vaccine (dated by TCRdb to about 2021). Background for the entire study: AZD1222 recipients with second doses at about 4 weeks or about 12 weeks were pooled, because spike-specific TCR depth and breadth did not differ between schedules. Trial participants were enrolled by age into subgroups of 18-55, 56-69 and 70-plus years, and around 150, 28 and 57 TCR-sequenced participants, respectively, were included in these subgroups. A total of 233 trial participants underwent TCR sequencing, of whom some 210 received two doses of AZD1222 and 26 received two doses of the MenACWY control vaccine. What the study reported, not specific to this receptor: Nearly half of unique spike-specific TCRs reportedly recognized epitopes outside regions mutated in the B.1.351 and B.1.1.7 variants. Only five to seven AZD1222 recipients were SARS-CoV-2 seropositive at baseline, limiting conclusions about previously exposed vaccinees. Vaccine-associated CD4 TCRs spanned the whole spike protein, with dominant responses in regions 160-218 and 743-854. In the small 56-69-year group, the increase in depth fell short of significance, most likely because of low power. Because no day 14 peak-response samples were available, repertoires were characterized only after the peak T cell response. A significant rise in spike-specific TCR breadth and depth was observed after two AZD1222 doses relative to day 0 and relative to MenACWY recipients. Most participants were white British and females outnumbered males, and the authors suggested that clonal diversity may have been underestimated.

The sequenced sample was peripheral blood, obtained on day 0 of AZD1222 vaccination. Recombination connected TRBV27 to TRBJ2-5, with 9 bases aligning to TRBD2. The TCR comes from an adult in good health. DNA sequence: TGTGCCAGCACCTCGAAAGGACTAGCGACGGAGACCCAGTACTTC. Protein translation: CASTSKGLATETQYF.